These 2 T cell receptor beta chains were all obtained from the same sample, sequenced in a study of post-analysis software for immune sequencing data. Overall study findings and caveats: Patients had higher frequencies than controls of roughly five TRBV segments, including TRBV5-6, TRBV5-1 and TRBV20-1.

Libraries were made from TCR beta cDNA, and they carried unique molecular identifiers. TCRdb used MiXCR to reprocess the PCR reads, holding one entry per CDR3 protein. The table includes roughly 600,000 distinct CDR3 sequences, roughly 40% detected once. No antigen has been identified for these receptors. The source material was blood. The receptors derive from a girl aged 10-17 years with multiple sclerosis.

This clonotype showed up just a few times. The J gene is TRBJ2-1, the V gene TRBV20-1, with 14 bases fitting TRBD2. The CDR3 is made up of 16 amino acids. Germline V CDR1 and CDR2: DFQATT, SNEGSKA (reference sequence). V dropped 1 base and J dropped 9; count of bases not matched to a gene: 8. The CDR3 sequence is CSARGATSGRASEQFF. The CDR3 region has the DNA TGCAGTGCTAGAGGGGCGACTAGCGGGAGGGCCAGTGAGCAGTTCTTC.

This clonotype has more than one count but fewer than ten. V is TRBV7-9 and J is TRBJ2-3, with 10 bases aligning to TRBD2. The germline gives CDR1 SEHNR, CDR2 FQNEAQ (reference sequence). The junction had 8 bases not matched to a gene; V was cut back by 5 bases and J by 3 bases. The CDR3 extends over 16 amino acids. The CDR3 loop reads CASSPIGTSATDTQYF. CDR3 bases: TGTGCCAGCAGCCCCATTGGGACTAGCGCGACAGATACGCAGTATTTT.